The clone carrying this T cell receptor (beta chain) was counted many times. Its antigen is not identified. The sample is drawn from a study of T cells in Graves' hyperthyroidism and ophthalmopathy. Germline V CDR1 and CDR2: SGHRS, YFSETQ. V was trimmed by 4 bases and J by 2 bases, leaving 18 bases between them. The length of the CDR3 is 16 residues. Amplified TCR beta CDR3 regions derived from RNA transcripts. A set of HTBI primers served as the primers for a first-round RT-PCR of the TCR CDR3. A single record per CDR3 protein comes from TCRdb applying MiXCR to the multiplex PCR reads. The sample yields about 350,000 distinct CDR3 sequences, about a sixth seen once. Study-level findings and limits: For ophthalmopathy, model prediction preceded onset by a median about 6 months.

The source of the PBMCs was less than 12 ml of fresh peripheral blood. The rearrangement links TRBV5-1 to TRBJ2-5; possible D gene TRBD2, 6 bases. This sequence was found in a middle-aged woman with Graves' ophthalmopathy. Sequenced input: blood. The CDR3 protein is CASSPTISGGQETQYF. CDR3 sequence (DNA): TGCGCCAGCAGCCCGACCATTAGCGGAGGACAAGAGACCCAGTACTTC.